A selection of T cell receptor beta chains follows, all from one sample in a study of blood T cell repertoires in COVID-19. TCRdb's table, derived via immunoSEQ multiplex PCR, lists solely in-frame clones and lacks some. The sample has about 83,000 clones, around 83% seen once. Sequenced sample: peripheral blood. The receptors were gathered from an elderly woman in a cohort sampled during active or convalescent COVID-19. Each CDR3 is given with its conserved first and last residue. Fields, in order: D gene, V gene, CDR3 length, J gene, clone size, CDR3 DNA, CDR3 protein. The D gene is left open where the match is weak. Clone size appears in some rows only: once, few, many, or a class for an expanded clone.

D gene: .
V gene: TRBV12-3/TRBV12-4
CDR3 length: 13
J gene: TRBJ2-7
clone size: few
CDR3 DNA: TGTGCCAGCAGTTCGTACTTCTCCTACGAGCAGTACTTC
CDR3 protein: CASSSYFSYEQYF

D gene: .
V gene: TRBV5-4
CDR3 length: 15
J gene: TRBJ1-3
clone size: .
CDR3 DNA: TGTGCCAGCAGCTTGGGACAGTCCTCTGGAAACACCATATATTTT
CDR3 protein: CASSLGQSSGNTIYF

D gene: .
V gene: TRBV9
CDR3 length: 17
J gene: TRBJ1-6
clone size: once
CDR3 DNA: TGTGCCAGCAGCAGAGACAGTGGCACCTCCTATAATTCACCCCTCCACTTT
CDR3 protein: CASSRDSGTSYNSPLHF

D gene: .
V gene: TRBV30
CDR3 length: 12
J gene: TRBJ1-1
clone size: .
CDR3 DNA: TGTGCCTGGAGTAAGAGTATTCGGGAAGCTTTCTTT
CDR3 protein: CAWSKSIREAFF

D gene: TRBD1
V gene: TRBV7-6
CDR3 length: 12
J gene: TRBJ2-7
clone size: .
CDR3 DNA: TGTGCCAGCGGGACAGGGTCCTACGAGCAGTACTTC
CDR3 protein: CASGTGSYEQYF

D gene: TRBD2
V gene: TRBV28
CDR3 length: 19
J gene: TRBJ2-1
clone size: .
CDR3 DNA: TGTGCCAGCAGTCGCTCGGGGGGAGGGTCCCCGGGTTTGTACAATGAGCAGTTCTTC
CDR3 protein: CASSRSGGGSPGLYNEQFF

D gene: .
V gene: TRBV28
CDR3 length: 14
J gene: TRBJ1-5
clone size: .
CDR3 DNA: TGTGCCAGCAGGATTACAGGGTACAATCAGCCCCAGCATTTT
CDR3 protein: CASRITGYNQPQHF

D gene: TRBD1
V gene: TRBV5-1
CDR3 length: 15
J gene: TRBJ2-1
clone size: .
CDR3 DNA: TGCGCCAGCGCCCCGAGGGGGCGGGCTTACAATGAGCAGTTCTTC
CDR3 protein: CASAPRGRAYNEQFF

D gene: TRBD2
V gene: TRBV7-3
CDR3 length: 15
J gene: TRBJ2-5
clone size: .
CDR3 DNA: TGTGCCAGCAGCTCCAGAGCGGGATGGCAAGAGACCCAGTACTTC
CDR3 protein: CASSSRAGWQETQYF

D gene: .
V gene: TRBV7-2
CDR3 length: 14
J gene: TRBJ1-4
clone size: .
CDR3 DNA: TGTGCCAGCAGCAGGGGGGGAGGGCGCGAAAAACTGTTTTTT
CDR3 protein: CASSRGGGREKLFF

D gene: .
V gene: TRBV19
CDR3 length: 16
J gene: TRBJ1-2
clone size: .
CDR3 DNA: TGTGCCAGTAGGAGATTTCCAGGGGACGGGGCCTATGGCTACACCTTC
CDR3 protein: CASRRFPGDGAYGYTF

D gene: TRBD1
V gene: TRBV4-1
CDR3 length: 16
J gene: TRBJ2-7
clone size: .
CDR3 DNA: TGCGCCAGCAGCCAGGGACAGGGGACCAGCCAATACGAGCAGTACTTC
CDR3 protein: CASSQGQGTSQYEQYF

D gene: TRBD2
V gene: TRBV11-2
CDR3 length: 15
J gene: TRBJ2-2
clone size: .
CDR3 DNA: TGTGCCAGCAGCCCCCGAGCGGGAGATACCGGGGAGCTGTTTTTT
CDR3 protein: CASSPRAGDTGELFF

D gene: .
V gene: TRBV5-1
CDR3 length: 14
J gene: TRBJ2-3
clone size: .
CDR3 DNA: TGCGCCAGCAGAGGAGGGGCAAGCACAGATACGCAGTATTTT
CDR3 protein: CASRGGASTDTQYF

D gene: .
V gene: TRBV19
CDR3 length: 18
J gene: TRBJ2-1
clone size: once
CDR3 DNA: TGTGCCAGTAGTATAGTTGGGCAGGGGATGGGATCCTACAATGAGCAGTTCTTC
CDR3 protein: CASSIVGQGMGSYNEQFF

D gene: .
V gene: TRBV12-3/TRBV12-4
CDR3 length: 13
J gene: TRBJ2-5
clone size: .
CDR3 DNA: TGTGCCAGCAGTTTAAGCACCGAGGAGACCCAGTACTTC
CDR3 protein: CASSLSTEETQYF

D gene: .
V gene: TRBV4-1
CDR3 length: 18
J gene: TRBJ1-3
clone size: .
CDR3 DNA: TGCGCCAGCAGCCAGGGGGCTGAACAGGGAAGGGCTGGAAACACCATATATTTT
CDR3 protein: CASSQGAEQGRAGNTIYF

D gene: TRBD2
V gene: TRBV9
CDR3 length: 18
J gene: TRBJ2-1
clone size: .
CDR3 DNA: TGTGCCAGCAGCGTCCAGCTAATGGCGGGAGGGCCCGGCAATGAGCAGTTCTTC
CDR3 protein: CASSVQLMAGGPGNEQFF

D gene: TRBD1
V gene: TRBV7-3
CDR3 length: 12
J gene: TRBJ1-2
clone size: few
CDR3 DNA: TGTGCCAGCAGCTCGACAGGGAGTGGCTACACCTTC
CDR3 protein: CASSSTGSGYTF

D gene: .
V gene: TRBV19
CDR3 length: 14
J gene: TRBJ1-6
clone size: .
CDR3 DNA: TGTGCCAGTAGTATCCCCACAGGGAATTCACCCCTCCACTTT
CDR3 protein: CASSIPTGNSPLHF

D gene: TRBD2
V gene: TRBV2
CDR3 length: 14
J gene: TRBJ2-3
clone size: .
CDR3 DNA: TGTGCCACCCGACTAGCACCCAGCACAGATACGCAGTATTTT
CDR3 protein: CATRLAPSTDTQYF

D gene: .
V gene: TRBV5-8
CDR3 length: 14
J gene: TRBJ2-2
clone size: .
CDR3 DNA: TGTGCCAGCATCACAACGTTGGGCCCCGGGGAGCTGTTTTTT
CDR3 protein: CASITTLGPGELFF

D gene: .
V gene: TRBV12-3/TRBV12-4
CDR3 length: 12
J gene: TRBJ2-7
clone size: .
CDR3 DNA: TGTGCCAGCAGTTTAGAGGACACTAAGCAGTACTTC
CDR3 protein: CASSLEDTKQYF

D gene: TRBD2
V gene: TRBV27
CDR3 length: 15
J gene: TRBJ2-3
clone size: .
CDR3 DNA: TGTGCCAGCAGTTTGGGACTAGCGACCACAGATACGCAGTATTTT
CDR3 protein: CASSLGLATTDTQYF

D gene: TRBD1
V gene: TRBV11-2
CDR3 length: 14
J gene: TRBJ1-1
clone size: .
CDR3 DNA: TGTGCCACCTCAAGGGACAGGGGTTGGACTGAAGCTTTCTTT
CDR3 protein: CATSRDRGWTEAFF

D gene: .
V gene: TRBV6-5
CDR3 length: 15
J gene: TRBJ2-7
clone size: once
CDR3 DNA: TGTGCCAGCAGTTACGGTAGCGGAGGCTCCTACGAGCAGTACTTC
CDR3 protein: CASSYGSGGSYEQYF

D gene: .
V gene: TRBV5-1
CDR3 length: 16
J gene: TRBJ2-1
clone size: .
CDR3 DNA: TGCGCCAGCAGCGGTGGGGGGACCGGGACTTTCAATGAGCAGTTCTTC
CDR3 protein: CASSGGGTGTFNEQFF

D gene: TRBD2
V gene: TRBV7-9
CDR3 length: 15
J gene: TRBJ2-5
clone size: .
CDR3 DNA: TGTGCCAGCAGCTTACCTAGCGGGAGGGTGGAGACCCAGTACTTC
CDR3 protein: CASSLPSGRVETQYF

D gene: .
V gene: TRBV9
CDR3 length: 13
J gene: TRBJ1-2
clone size: .
CDR3 DNA: TGTGCCAGCAGGAGCTCGGGGGTGGGTGGCTACACCTTC
CDR3 protein: CASRSSGVGGYTF

D gene: TRBD2
V gene: TRBV27
CDR3 length: 16
J gene: TRBJ2-3
clone size: .
CDR3 DNA: TGTGCCAGCAGTCCCACGACTAGCGGGAGGCGAAATACGCAGTATTTT
CDR3 protein: CASSPTTSGRRNTQYF

D gene: .
V gene: TRBV28
CDR3 length: 18
J gene: TRBJ2-2
clone size: .
CDR3 DNA: TGTGCCAGCAGTTTCTTCCGAAAGGAGGGGCCAACTCCCGGGGAGCTGTTTTTT
CDR3 protein: CASSFFRKEGPTPGELFF

D gene: .
V gene: TRBV3-1/TRBV3-2
CDR3 length: 14
J gene: TRBJ1-2
clone size: .
CDR3 DNA: TGTGCCAGCAGCCAAGAAGGCTCGGGCTATGGCTACACCTTC
CDR3 protein: CASSQEGSGYGYTF

D gene: TRBD1
V gene: TRBV10-3
CDR3 length: 14
J gene: TRBJ1-1
clone size: .
CDR3 DNA: TGTGCCATCAGTGAGTCTAGAGGGGGCGCAGAAGCTTTCTTT
CDR3 protein: CAISESRGGAEAFF

D gene: TRBD1
V gene: TRBV30
CDR3 length: 14
J gene: TRBJ2-7
clone size: .
CDR3 DNA: TGTGCCTGGGTTAGGACAGGGATACAGGACGAGCAGTACTTC
CDR3 protein: CAWVRTGIQDEQYF

D gene: .
V gene: TRBV9
CDR3 length: 15
J gene: TRBJ1-2
clone size: .
CDR3 DNA: TGTGCCAGCAGTGAACCCAGCAGGGGAGGGGATGGCTACACCTTC
CDR3 protein: CASSEPSRGGDGYTF

D gene: .
V gene: TRBV20-1
CDR3 length: 11
J gene: TRBJ2-3
clone size: .
CDR3 DNA: TGCAGTGCTAAGGAGGGAGATACGCAGTATTTT
CDR3 protein: CSAKEGDTQYF

D gene: TRBD1
V gene: TRBV6-5
CDR3 length: 14
J gene: TRBJ1-5
clone size: .
CDR3 DNA: TGTGCCAGCAGTTTCGGACAGGGGAATCAGCCCCAGCATTTT
CDR3 protein: CASSFGQGNQPQHF

D gene: TRBD2
V gene: TRBV3-1/TRBV3-2
CDR3 length: 14
J gene: TRBJ2-1
clone size: .
CDR3 DNA: TGTGCCAGCAGCCAAGATACGGGACTACTTTTGCAGGTCTTC
CDR3 protein: CASSQDTGLLLQVF

D gene: TRBD1
V gene: TRBV28
CDR3 length: 17
J gene: TRBJ1-2
clone size: .
CDR3 DNA: TGTGCCAGCAGTTTATGGCATCCGGGACAGACAGGCTATGGCTACACCTTC
CDR3 protein: CASSLWHPGQTGYGYTF

D gene: TRBD1
V gene: TRBV5-6
CDR3 length: 15
J gene: TRBJ2-1
clone size: .
CDR3 DNA: TGTGCCAGCAGCTTCGGGACAGGGGCGTACAATGAGCAGTTCTTC
CDR3 protein: CASSFGTGAYNEQFF

D gene: TRBD1
V gene: TRBV2
CDR3 length: 14
J gene: TRBJ2-2
clone size: .
CDR3 DNA: TGTGCCAGCAGAGGACAGGGGGAGACCGGGGAGCTGTTTTTT
CDR3 protein: CASRGQGETGELFF

D gene: TRBD2
V gene: TRBV10-2
CDR3 length: 16
J gene: TRBJ2-5
clone size: .
CDR3 DNA: TGCGCCAGCAGGTCCGGGACTAGCGGGAGAATCGAGACCCAGTACTTC
CDR3 protein: CASRSGTSGRIETQYF

D gene: TRBD1
V gene: TRBV2
CDR3 length: 15
J gene: TRBJ2-5
clone size: .
CDR3 DNA: TGTGCCAGCAGTCCGACAGGGAGTGTCCAAGAGACCCAGTACTTC
CDR3 protein: CASSPTGSVQETQYF

D gene: TRBD1
V gene: TRBV7-9
CDR3 length: 15
J gene: TRBJ1-5
clone size: .
CDR3 DNA: TGTGCCAGCAGCTCCGGGACAGGGTCCAATCAGCCCCAGCATTTT
CDR3 protein: CASSSGTGSNQPQHF

D gene: TRBD1
V gene: TRBV7-9
CDR3 length: 14
J gene: TRBJ1-5
clone size: .
CDR3 DNA: TGTGCCAGCAGCTCGGACAGGTCATATCAGCCCCAGCATTTT
CDR3 protein: CASSSDRSYQPQHF

D gene: .
V gene: TRBV3-1/TRBV3-2
CDR3 length: 12
J gene: TRBJ2-3
clone size: .
CDR3 DNA: TGTGCCAGCAGCCCCCCGGGGTCAGCGCAGTATTTT
CDR3 protein: CASSPPGSAQYF

D gene: .
V gene: TRBV7-9
CDR3 length: 14
J gene: TRBJ1-4
clone size: .
CDR3 DNA: TGTGCCAGCAGCCCTACTTCCATGGATGAAAAACTGTTTTTT
CDR3 protein: CASSPTSMDEKLFF

D gene: TRBD2
V gene: TRBV11-2
CDR3 length: 15
J gene: TRBJ2-7
clone size: .
CDR3 DNA: TGTGCCAGCAGCTTACTCCTAGCGGGAGGGGGCGAGCAGTACTTC
CDR3 protein: CASSLLLAGGGEQYF

D gene: TRBD1
V gene: TRBV30
CDR3 length: 18
J gene: TRBJ1-3
clone size: .
CDR3 DNA: TGTGCCTGGAGTCCGGGACAGGGGGCCTCCATCTCTGGAAACACCATATATTTT
CDR3 protein: CAWSPGQGASISGNTIYF

D gene: .
V gene: TRBV5-1
CDR3 length: 18
J gene: TRBJ1-6
clone size: few
CDR3 DNA: TGCGCCAGCAGCTTGAAGGTTTCTAGTGAGGAATATAATTCACCCCTCCACTTT
CDR3 protein: CASSLKVSSEEYNSPLHF

D gene: .
V gene: TRBV6-6
CDR3 length: 13
J gene: TRBJ2-5
clone size: .
CDR3 DNA: TGTGCCAGCAGTGATGACAGGTCGAAGACCCAGTACTTC
CDR3 protein: CASSDDRSKTQYF

D gene: .
V gene: TRBV6-1
CDR3 length: 17
J gene: TRBJ1-1
clone size: once
CDR3 DNA: TGTGCCAGCAGCGAACCTTCGAACCGTCTAATTGAGACTGAAGCTTTCTTT
CDR3 protein: CASSEPSNRLIETEAFF

D gene: TRBD1
V gene: TRBV29-1
CDR3 length: 14
J gene: TRBJ1-2
clone size: .
CDR3 DNA: TGCAGCGTTGGAGGGACAGGGGGATGGAGTGGCTACACCTTC
CDR3 protein: CSVGGTGGWSGYTF

D gene: TRBD1
V gene: TRBV27
CDR3 length: 14
J gene: TRBJ1-2
clone size: .
CDR3 DNA: TGTGCCAGCAGGGAAACAGGGGCCAACTATGGCTACACCTTC
CDR3 protein: CASRETGANYGYTF

D gene: .
V gene: TRBV5-1
CDR3 length: 16
J gene: TRBJ1-5
clone size: .
CDR3 DNA: TGCGCCAGCAGCTTGGGTGACACTGGTAACAATCAGCCCCAGCATTTT
CDR3 protein: CASSLGDTGNNQPQHF

D gene: TRBD1
V gene: TRBV7-3
CDR3 length: 17
J gene: TRBJ1-1
clone size: .
CDR3 DNA: TGTGCCAGCAGCCCAAAACAGGGGGCGCGTATGAACACTGAAGCTTTCTTT
CDR3 protein: CASSPKQGARMNTEAFF